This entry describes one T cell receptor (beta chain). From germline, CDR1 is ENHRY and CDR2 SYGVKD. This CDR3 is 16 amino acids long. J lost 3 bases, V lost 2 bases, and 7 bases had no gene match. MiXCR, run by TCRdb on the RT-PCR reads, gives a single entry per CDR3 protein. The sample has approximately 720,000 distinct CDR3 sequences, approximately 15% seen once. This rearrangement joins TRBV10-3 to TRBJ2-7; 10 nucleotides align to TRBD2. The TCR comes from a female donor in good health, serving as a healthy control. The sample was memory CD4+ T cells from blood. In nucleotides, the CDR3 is TGTGCCATCAGTGAGAAAAACGGACTAGCGGACTACGAGCAGTACTTC. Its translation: CAISEKNGLADYEQYF.